The 3 T cell receptor beta chains below were found in one sample sequenced in a study of OX40 agonist ivuxolimab in advanced cancers. Data came from immunoSEQ multiplex PCR; TCRdb stores just in-frame clones and leaves some out. Among fewer than 50,000 clones listed, more than 80% were seen once. Sample: CD4+ or CD8+ T cells sorted from blood, taken in a trial of the OX40 agonist ivuxolimab. The source is an adult with an advanced solid tumor such as melanoma, head and neck, liver or kidney cancer.

V is TRBV30 and J is TRBJ2-5; 9 bases map to TRBD1. Germline CDR1 reads GTSNPN; CDR2 reads SVGIG (reference sequence). Trimming took 4 bases from V and 2 from J; bases not matched to a gene: 5. There are 14 residues in the CDR3. The CDR3 sequence: CAWNRGPLQETQYF. The DNA of the CDR3 is TGTGCCTGGAACAGGGGGCCTCTACAAGAGACCCAGTACTTC.

V gene TRBV10-3 combines with J gene TRBJ1-6; D is unresolved. Germline V gene data show CDR1 as ENHRY and CDR2 as SYGVKD. This CDR3 region has 14 residues. The ends were cut back, 4 bases at V and 9 bases at J, with 13 bases in the middle. CDR3 in DNA: TGTGCCATCAGTGGAGACCCCGAGAGTTCACCCCTCCACTTT. It translates to CAISGDPESSPLHF.

This sequence joins TRBV6-1 and TRBJ2-1, with TRBD1 matching 7 bases. Germline CDR1 reads MNHNS; CDR2 reads SASEGT. There are 14 residues in the CDR3. V dropped 7 bases and J dropped 2; count of bases not matched to a gene: 5. In nucleotides, the CDR3 is TGTGCCAGCAATAACAGGGGTACCTACAATGAGCAGTTCTTC. Translation: CASNNRGTYNEQFF.